This T cell receptor beta chain was retrieved from a study of blood T cell repertoires in COVID-19. Study-level background: The United States, Italy and Spain provided the acute and convalescent COVID-19 samples. PBMCs, B-cell-depleted T cells, or T cells were the source of the cDNA or gDNA that made up the material.

Per the germline V gene, CDR1 is GTSNPN and CDR2 is SVGIG (reference sequence). The V and J ends lost 3 bases and 3 bases respectively, with 15 bases between them. The CDR3 runs to 16 residues. Per the original methods: Amplification with reference gene primers provided the estimates of nucleated cell counts. Some clones are missing from TCRdb's copy, which holds only in-frame ones; the method was immunoSEQ multiplex PCR. V and J calls and clone size are copied from that table; D and trimming were computed from the DNA. This sample carries fewer than 30,000 clones, roughly 80% of them seen once, and the ten largest clones take about 53%.

The rearrangement joins TRBV30 to TRBJ2-6; D possibly corresponds to TRBD1 (6 bases). The receptor was derived from a man aged 45 to 65 with active or convalescent COVID-19. Sequenced material: peripheral blood. CDR3 in DNA: TGTGCCTGGAGGGGCTACAGGGCTGGTGGGGCCAACGTCCTGACTTTC. It specifies CAWRGYRAGGANVLTF. Filled out from reference TRBV30 and TRBJ2-6, the complete variable domain reads SQTIHQWPATLVQPVGSPLSLECTVEGTSNPNLYWYRQAAGRGLQLLFYSVGIGQISSEVPQNLSASRPQDRQFILSSKKLLLSDSGFYLCAWRGYRAGGANVLTFGAGSRLTVL.